This T cell receptor beta chain is from a study of blood T cells in healthy people across ages. For the second PCR, which ran for about 6 to 11 cycles, a sample-barcoded 5' primer and a J-beta primer mix were used. TCRdb recomputed calls from the 5' RACE reads with MiXCR, one row per CDR3 protein. The sample records 750,000 or so distinct CDR3 sequences, roughly 25% being singletons. V was pared by 6 bases and J by 10 bases, with 25 bases between. This CDR3 spans 16 amino acids. CDR1 is SNHLY, CDR2 FYNNEI, per germline. This sample was also put to use in a study of T cells of mothers and their children.

The rearrangement joins TRBV2 to TRBJ2-1; the D gene is possibly TRBD2 (6 bases). Material: blood. This receptor was taken from a boy younger than 18 in good health. CDR3 sequence: CASRDAGTAQVREQFF. CDR3 DNA sequence: TGTGCCAGCAGGGATGCCGGGACTGCCCAAGTCCGAGAGCAGTTCTTC.